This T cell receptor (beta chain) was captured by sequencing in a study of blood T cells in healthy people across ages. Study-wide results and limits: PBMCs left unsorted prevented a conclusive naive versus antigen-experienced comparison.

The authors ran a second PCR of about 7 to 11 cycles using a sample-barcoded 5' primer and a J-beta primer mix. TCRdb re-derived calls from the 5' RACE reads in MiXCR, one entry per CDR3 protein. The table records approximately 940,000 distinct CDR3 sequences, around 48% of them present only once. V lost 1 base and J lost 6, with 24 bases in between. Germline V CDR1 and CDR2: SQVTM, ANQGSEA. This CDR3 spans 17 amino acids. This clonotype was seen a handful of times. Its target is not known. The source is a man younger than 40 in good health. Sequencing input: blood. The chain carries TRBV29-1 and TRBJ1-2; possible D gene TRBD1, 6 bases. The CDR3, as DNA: TGCAGCGTTGAAGCTTGGCAGGGGACGGGCTGGAACGATGGCTACACCTTC. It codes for CSVEAWQGTGWNDGYTF.